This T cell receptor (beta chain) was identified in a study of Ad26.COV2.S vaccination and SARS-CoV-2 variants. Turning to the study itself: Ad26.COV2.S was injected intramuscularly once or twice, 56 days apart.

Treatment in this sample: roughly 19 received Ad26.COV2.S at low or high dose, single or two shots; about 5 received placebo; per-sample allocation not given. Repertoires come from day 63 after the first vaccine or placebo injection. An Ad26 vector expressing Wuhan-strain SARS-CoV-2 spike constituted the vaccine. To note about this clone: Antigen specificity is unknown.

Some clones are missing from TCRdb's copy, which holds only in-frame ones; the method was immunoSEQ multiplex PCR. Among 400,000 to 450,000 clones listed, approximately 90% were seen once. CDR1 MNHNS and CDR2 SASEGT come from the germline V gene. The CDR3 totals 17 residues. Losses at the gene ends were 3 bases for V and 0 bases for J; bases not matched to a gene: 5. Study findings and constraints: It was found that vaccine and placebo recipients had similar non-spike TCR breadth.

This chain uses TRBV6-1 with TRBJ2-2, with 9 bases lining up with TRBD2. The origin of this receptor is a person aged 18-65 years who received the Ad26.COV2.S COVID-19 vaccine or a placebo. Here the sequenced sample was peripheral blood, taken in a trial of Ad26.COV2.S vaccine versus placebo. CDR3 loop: CASSDIAGVPNTGELFF. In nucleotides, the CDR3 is TGTGCCAGCAGTGATATAGCGGGAGTCCCGAACACCGGGGAGCTGTTTTTT.